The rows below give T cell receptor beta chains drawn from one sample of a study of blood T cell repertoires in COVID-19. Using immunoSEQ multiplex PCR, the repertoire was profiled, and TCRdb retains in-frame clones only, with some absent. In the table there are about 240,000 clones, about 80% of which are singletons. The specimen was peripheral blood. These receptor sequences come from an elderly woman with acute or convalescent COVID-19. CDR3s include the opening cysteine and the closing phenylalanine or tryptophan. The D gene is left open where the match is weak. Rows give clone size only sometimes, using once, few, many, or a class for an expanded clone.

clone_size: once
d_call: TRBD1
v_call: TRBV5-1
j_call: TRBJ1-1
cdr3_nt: TGCGCCAGCAGCGCGCTCCCCAAAGGTTACCGGACAGGGGACACTGAAGCTTTCTTT
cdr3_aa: CASSALPKGYRTGDTEAFF

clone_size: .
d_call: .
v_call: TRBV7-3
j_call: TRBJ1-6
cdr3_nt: TGTGCCAGCAGCTTAACGGCTCTTTCACCCCTCCACTTT
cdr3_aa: CASSLTALSPLHF

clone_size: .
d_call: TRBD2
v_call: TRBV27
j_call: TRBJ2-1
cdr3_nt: TGTGCCAGCAGTTTGGGCGGGGTACGCGGGGGTGAGCAGTTCTTC
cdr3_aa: CASSLGGVRGGEQFF

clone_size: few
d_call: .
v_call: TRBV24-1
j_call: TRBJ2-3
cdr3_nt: TGTGCCACCGAGGCCGGGGGGCGCACAGATACGCAGTATTTT
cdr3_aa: CATEAGGRTDTQYF

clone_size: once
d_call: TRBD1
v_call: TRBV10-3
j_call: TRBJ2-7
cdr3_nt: TGTGCCATCAGCCGAACCGGGACAGACCTCCACGAGCAGTACTTC
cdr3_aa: CAISRTGTDLHEQYF

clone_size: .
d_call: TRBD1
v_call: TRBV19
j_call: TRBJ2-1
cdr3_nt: TGTGCCAGTAGTCTTTCGACAGGGAGCTCCTACAATGAGCAGTTCTTC
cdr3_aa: CASSLSTGSSYNEQFF

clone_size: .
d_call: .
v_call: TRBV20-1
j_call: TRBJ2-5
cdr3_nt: TGCAGTGCTAGACAACAAGAGACCCAGTACTTC
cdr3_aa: CSARQQETQYF

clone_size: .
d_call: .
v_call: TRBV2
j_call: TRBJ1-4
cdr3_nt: TGTGCCAGCAGGGAACAGACCGGAGAACTGTTTTTT
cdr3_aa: CASREQTGELFF

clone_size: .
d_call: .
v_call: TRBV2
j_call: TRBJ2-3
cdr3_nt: TGTGCCAGCTCAATGGAGTACCTCACAGATACGCAGTATTTT
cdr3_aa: CASSMEYLTDTQYF

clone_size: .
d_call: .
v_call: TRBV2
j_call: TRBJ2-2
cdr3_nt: TGTGCCAGCAGTGAACAGGACACCGGGGAGCTGTTTTTT
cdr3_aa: CASSEQDTGELFF

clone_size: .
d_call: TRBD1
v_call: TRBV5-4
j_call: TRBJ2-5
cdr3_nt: TGTGCCAGCAGCTCCCGGGACAGGGTGATGGAGACCCAGTACTTC
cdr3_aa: CASSSRDRVMETQYF

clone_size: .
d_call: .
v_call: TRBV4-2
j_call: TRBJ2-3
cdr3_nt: TGTGCCAGCAGCCAAGGCGCGGATACGCAGTATTTT
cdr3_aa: CASSQGADTQYF

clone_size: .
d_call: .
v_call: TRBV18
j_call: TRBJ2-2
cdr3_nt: TGTGCCAGCTCACCACAGGCCCCTCGGGACACCAACACCGGGGAGCTGTTTTTT
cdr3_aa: CASSPQAPRDTNTGELFF

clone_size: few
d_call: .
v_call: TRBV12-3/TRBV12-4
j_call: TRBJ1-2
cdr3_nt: TGTGCCAGCAGTTTAGGCCAGGCAGGCACCTTC
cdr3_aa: CASSLGQAGTF

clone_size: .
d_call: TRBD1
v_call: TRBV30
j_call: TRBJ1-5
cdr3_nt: TGTGCCTGGAGTACGACAGGGGATCAGCCCCAGCATTTT
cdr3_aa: CAWSTTGDQPQHF

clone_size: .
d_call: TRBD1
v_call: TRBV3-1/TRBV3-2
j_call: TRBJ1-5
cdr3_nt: TGTGCCAGCAGCCTGGGACAGGGAGGCAATCAGCCCCAGCATTTT
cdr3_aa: CASSLGQGGNQPQHF

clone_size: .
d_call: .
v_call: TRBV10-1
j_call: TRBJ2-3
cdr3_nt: TGCGCCAGCAGTCCCTTGCTAGCGGAGGGGGTGGATACGCAGTATTTT
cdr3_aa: CASSPLLAEGVDTQYF

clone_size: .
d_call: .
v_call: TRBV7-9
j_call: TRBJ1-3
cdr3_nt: TGTGCCAGCAGCTTAGCGCTTTCACCGGGTGGAAACACCATATATTTT
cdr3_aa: CASSLALSPGGNTIYF